This T cell receptor beta chain was identified in a study of Ad26.COV2.S vaccination and SARS-CoV-2 variants. Study summary: By the intramuscular route, Ad26.COV2.S was given once, or twice 56 days apart.

Study conclusions and caveats: Placebo recipients and vaccine recipients were similar in non-spike TCR breadth.

TCRdb's table, derived via immunoSEQ multiplex PCR, lists solely in-frame clones and lacks some. The sample lists about 430,000 clones, 90% seen once, with 9% to 15% in the top ten. As for this clone: What it binds is not known.

Between the trimmed V and J ends, which lost 1 base and 7 bases, there was a span of 13 bases. Germline CDR1 and CDR2: SNHLY and FYNNEI. This CDR3 is 14 amino acids long. Treatment meaning: around 19 received Ad26.COV2.S at low or high dose, single or two shots; several received placebo; per-sample allocation not given. Samples were taken on day 63 after the first vaccine or placebo injection. The administered vaccine (an Ad26 vector) expressed Wuhan-strain SARS-CoV-2 spike. Sequenced here: peripheral blood, sampled in a trial of Ad26.COV2.S vaccine versus placebo. The receptor comes from a person aged 18-60 years who received the Ad26.COV2.S COVID-19 vaccine or a placebo. V gene TRBV2 combines with J gene TRBJ1-1; D might be TRBD1 (5 bases). CDR3 loop: CASSEEGVTVEAFF. The CDR3, as DNA: TGTGCCAGCAGTGAAGAAGGCGTGACAGTTGAAGCTTTCTTT.